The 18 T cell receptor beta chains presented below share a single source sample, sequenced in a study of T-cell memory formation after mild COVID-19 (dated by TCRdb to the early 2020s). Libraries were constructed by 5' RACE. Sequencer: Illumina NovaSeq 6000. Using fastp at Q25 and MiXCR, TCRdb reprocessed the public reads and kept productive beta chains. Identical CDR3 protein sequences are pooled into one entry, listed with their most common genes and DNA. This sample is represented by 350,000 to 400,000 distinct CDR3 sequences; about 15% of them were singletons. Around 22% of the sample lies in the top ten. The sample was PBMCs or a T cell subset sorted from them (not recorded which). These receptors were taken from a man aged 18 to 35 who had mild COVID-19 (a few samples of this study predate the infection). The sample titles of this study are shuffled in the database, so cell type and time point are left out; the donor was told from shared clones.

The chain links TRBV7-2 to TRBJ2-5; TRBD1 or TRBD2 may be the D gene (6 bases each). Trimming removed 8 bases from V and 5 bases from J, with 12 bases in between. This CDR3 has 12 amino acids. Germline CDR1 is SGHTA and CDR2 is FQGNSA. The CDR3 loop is CASRGPGETQYF. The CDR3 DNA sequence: TGTGCCAGCCGGGGGCCCGGGGAGACCCAGTACTTC.

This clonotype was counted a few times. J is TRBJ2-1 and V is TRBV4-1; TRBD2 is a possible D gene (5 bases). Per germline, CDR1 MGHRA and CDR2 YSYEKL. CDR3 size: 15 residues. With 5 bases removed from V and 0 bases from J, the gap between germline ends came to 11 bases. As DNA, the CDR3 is TGCGCCAGCAGCGCCCGGAGGAGCTCCTACAATGAGCAGTTCTTC. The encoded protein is CASSARRSSYNEQFF.

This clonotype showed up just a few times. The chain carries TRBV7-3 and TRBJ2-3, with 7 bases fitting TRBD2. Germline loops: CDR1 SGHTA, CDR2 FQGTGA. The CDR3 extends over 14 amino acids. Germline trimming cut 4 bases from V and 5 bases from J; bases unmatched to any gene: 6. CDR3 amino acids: CASSSFGGEDTQYF. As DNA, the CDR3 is TGTGCCAGCAGCTCCTTTGGGGGGGAAGATACGCAGTATTTT. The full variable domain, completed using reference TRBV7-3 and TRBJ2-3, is GAGVSQTPSNKVTEKGKYVELRCDPISGHTALYWYRQSLGQGPEFLIYFQGTGAADDSGLPNDRFFAVRPEGSVSTLKIQRTERGDSAVYLCASSSFGGEDTQYFGPGTRLTVL.

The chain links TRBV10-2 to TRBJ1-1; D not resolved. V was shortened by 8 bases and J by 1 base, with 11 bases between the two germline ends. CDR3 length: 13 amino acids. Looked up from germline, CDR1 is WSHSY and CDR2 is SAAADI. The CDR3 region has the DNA TGCGCCAGCGTGGCAGCTCGGAACACTGAAGCTTTCTTT. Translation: CASVAARNTEAFF.

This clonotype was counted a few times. CDR3 amino acids: CASSLARAAMNTEAFF. The CDR3 region has the DNA TGTGCCAGCAGCTTAGCGCGGGCAGCAATGAACACTGAAGCTTTCTTT. The chain has TRBV7-8 and TRBJ1-1; unclear D gene. Germline V gene lookup returns CDR1 SGHVS and CDR2 FQNEAQ. V gave up 0 bases and J gave up 0 bases, with 11 bases separating them. CDR3 length: 16 amino acids. The full variable domain, in which reference TRBV7-8 and TRBJ1-1 provide the parts outside the CDR3, is GAGVSQSPRYKVAKRGQDVALRCDPISGHVSLFWYQQALGQGPEFLTYFQNEAQLDKSGLPSDRFFAERPEGSVSTLKIQRTQQEDSAVYLCASSLARAAMNTEAFFGQGTRLTVV.

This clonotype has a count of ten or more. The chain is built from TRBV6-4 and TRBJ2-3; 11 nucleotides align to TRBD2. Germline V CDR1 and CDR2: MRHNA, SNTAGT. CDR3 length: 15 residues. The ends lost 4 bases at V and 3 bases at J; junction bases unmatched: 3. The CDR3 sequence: CASSVSGGATDTQYF. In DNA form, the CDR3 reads TGTGCCAGCAGTGTTAGCGGGGGGGCGACAGATACGCAGTATTTT.

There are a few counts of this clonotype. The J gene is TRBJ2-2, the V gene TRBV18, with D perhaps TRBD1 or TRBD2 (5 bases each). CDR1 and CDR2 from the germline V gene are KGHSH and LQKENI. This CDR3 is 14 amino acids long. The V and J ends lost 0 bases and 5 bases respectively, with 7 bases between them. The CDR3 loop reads CASSPPEGTGELFF. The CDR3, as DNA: TGTGCCAGCTCACCACCCGAGGGGACCGGGGAGCTGTTTTTT.

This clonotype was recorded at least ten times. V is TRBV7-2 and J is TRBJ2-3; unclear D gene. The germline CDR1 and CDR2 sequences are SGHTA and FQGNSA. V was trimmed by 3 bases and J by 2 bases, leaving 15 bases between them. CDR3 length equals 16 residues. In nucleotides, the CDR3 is TGTGCCAGCAGCTTCCCAACTGGTGCTACCACAGATACGCAGTATTTT. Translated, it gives CASSFPTGATTDTQYF.

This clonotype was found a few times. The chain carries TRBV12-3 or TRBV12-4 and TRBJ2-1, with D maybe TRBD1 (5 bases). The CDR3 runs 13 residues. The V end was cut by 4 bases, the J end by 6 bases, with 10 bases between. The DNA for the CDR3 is TGTGCCAGCAGTTGGGGCCTGGGCAATGAGCAGTTCTTC. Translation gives CASSWGLGNEQFF.

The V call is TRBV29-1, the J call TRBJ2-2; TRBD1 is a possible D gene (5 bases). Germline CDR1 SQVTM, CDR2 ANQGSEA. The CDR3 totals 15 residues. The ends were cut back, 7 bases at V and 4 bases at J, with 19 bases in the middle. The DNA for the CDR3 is TGCAGCGCGCGTTCAAGGGGCGGTATCACCGGGGAGCTGTTTTTT. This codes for CSARSRGGITGELFF.

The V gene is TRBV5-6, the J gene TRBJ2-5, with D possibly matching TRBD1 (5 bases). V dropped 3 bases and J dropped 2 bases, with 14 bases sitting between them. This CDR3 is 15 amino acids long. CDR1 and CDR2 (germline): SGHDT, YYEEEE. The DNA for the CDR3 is TGTGCCAGCAGCTCGAGACAGATCAATCAAGAGACCCAGTACTTC. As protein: CASSSRQINQETQYF.

CDR3 region: CATSGSGTSAYEQYF. CDR3 in DNA: TGTGCCACCAGCGGATCCGGGACTAGCGCGTACGAGCAGTACTTC. This chain joins TRBV15 and TRBJ2-7; 10 bases map to TRBD2. CDR3 size: 15 residues. Germline CDR1 is LNHNV and CDR2 is YYDKDF (reference sequence). V was clipped by 5 bases and J by 4 bases; unmatched bases: 8.

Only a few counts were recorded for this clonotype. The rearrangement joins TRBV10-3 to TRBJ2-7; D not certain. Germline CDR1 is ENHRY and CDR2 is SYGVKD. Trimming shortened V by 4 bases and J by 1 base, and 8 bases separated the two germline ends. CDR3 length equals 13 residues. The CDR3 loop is CAISVDNSYEQYV. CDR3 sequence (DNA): TGTGCCATCAGTGTCGACAATTCCTACGAGCAGTACGTC.

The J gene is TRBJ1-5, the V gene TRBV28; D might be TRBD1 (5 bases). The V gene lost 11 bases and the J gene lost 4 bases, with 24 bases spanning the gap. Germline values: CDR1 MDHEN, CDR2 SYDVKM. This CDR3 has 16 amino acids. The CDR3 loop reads CAVRIRGFQKNQPQHF. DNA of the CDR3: TGTGCCGTCAGGATTAGGGGCTTCCAAAAAAATCAGCCCCAGCATTTT.

The CDR3 reads CASSFGRSYGYTF. The CDR3 bases are TGTGCCAGCAGTTTTGGCAGGAGCTATGGCTACACCTTC. The gene calls are TRBV6-5 and TRBJ1-2; no reliable D call. CDR1 is MNHEY and CDR2 is SVGAGI in the germline V gene. V was clipped by 4 bases and J by 4 bases, with 10 bases between them. CDR3 length: 13 amino acids.

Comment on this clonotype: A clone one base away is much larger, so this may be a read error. This chain's CDR3 is CASSHTGDTEAFF. The CDR3 bases are TGTGCCAGCAGCCATACAGGGGACACTGAAGCTTTCTTT. The gene calls are TRBV7-3 and TRBJ1-1; 7 nucleotides align to TRBD1. Germline V gene lookup returns CDR1 SGHTA and CDR2 FQGTGA. This CDR3 is built from 13 residues. V was pared by 5 bases and J by 3 bases, with 3 bases of the junction left unmatched.

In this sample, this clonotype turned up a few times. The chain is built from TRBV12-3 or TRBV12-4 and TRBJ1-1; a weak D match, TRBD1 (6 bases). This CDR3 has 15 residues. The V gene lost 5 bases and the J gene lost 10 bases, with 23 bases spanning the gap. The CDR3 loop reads CASSPGRGRQIGAFF. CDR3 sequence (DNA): TGTGCCAGCAGTCCAGGCCGGGGGCGCCAGATTGGAGCTTTCTTT.

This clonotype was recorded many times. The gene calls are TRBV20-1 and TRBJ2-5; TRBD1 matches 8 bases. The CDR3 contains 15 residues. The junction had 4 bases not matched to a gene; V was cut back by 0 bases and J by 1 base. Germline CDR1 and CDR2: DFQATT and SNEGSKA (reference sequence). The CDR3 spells CSARDGQGLQETQYF. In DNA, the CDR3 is TGCAGTGCTAGAGACGGACAGGGTCTCCAAGAGACCCAGTACTTC.